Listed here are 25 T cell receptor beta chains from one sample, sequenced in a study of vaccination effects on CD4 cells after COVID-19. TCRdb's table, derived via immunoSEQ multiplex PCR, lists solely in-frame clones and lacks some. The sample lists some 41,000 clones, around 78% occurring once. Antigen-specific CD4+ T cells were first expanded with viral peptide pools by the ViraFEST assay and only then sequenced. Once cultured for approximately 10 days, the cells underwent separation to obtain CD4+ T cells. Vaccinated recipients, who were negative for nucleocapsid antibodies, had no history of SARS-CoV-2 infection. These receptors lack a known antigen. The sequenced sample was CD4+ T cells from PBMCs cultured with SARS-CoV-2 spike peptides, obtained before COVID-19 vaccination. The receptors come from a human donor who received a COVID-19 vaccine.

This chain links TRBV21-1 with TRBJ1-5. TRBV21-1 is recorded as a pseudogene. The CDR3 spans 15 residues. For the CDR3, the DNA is TGTGCCAGCATTGGGGCGTGGGAGCGCAATCAGCCCCAGCATTTT. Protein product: CASIGAWERNQPQHF.

The CDR3 nucleotides are TGTGCCAGCTCACCGGGAGGGGGGCAAAACATTCAGTACTTC. This encodes CASSPGGGQNIQYF. The chain recombines TRBV18 with TRBJ2-4; maybe TRBD2 (7 bases). CDR1 KGHSH and CDR2 LQKENI come from the germline V gene. The CDR3 spans 14 residues. V was shortened by 3 bases and J by 5 bases, with 11 bases between the two germline ends.

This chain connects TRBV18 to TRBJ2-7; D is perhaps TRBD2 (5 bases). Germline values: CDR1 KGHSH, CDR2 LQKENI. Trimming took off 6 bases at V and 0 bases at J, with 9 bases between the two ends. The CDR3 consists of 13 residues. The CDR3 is CASSLAGSYEQYV. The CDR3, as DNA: TGTGCCAGCTCCTTGGCGGGCTCCTACGAGCAGTACGTC.

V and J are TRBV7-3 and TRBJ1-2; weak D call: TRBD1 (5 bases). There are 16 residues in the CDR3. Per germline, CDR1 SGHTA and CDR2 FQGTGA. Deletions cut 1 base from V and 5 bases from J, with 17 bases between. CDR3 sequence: CASSLKLHGARYGYTF. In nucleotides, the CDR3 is TGTGCCAGCAGCTTAAAACTCCACGGGGCGCGGTATGGCTACACCTTC.

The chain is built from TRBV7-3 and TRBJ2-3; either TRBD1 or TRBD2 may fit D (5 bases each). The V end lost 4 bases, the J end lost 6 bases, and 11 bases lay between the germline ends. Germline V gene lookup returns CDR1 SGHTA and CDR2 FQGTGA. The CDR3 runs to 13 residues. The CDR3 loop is CASSSQGPDTQYF. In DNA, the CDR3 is TGTGCCAGCAGCTCCCAGGGACCCGATACGCAGTATTTT.

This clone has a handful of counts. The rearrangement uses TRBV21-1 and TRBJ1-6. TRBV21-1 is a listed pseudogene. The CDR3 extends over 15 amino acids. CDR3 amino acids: CASSKERIVGPPLHF. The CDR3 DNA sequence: TGTGCCAGCAGCAAAGAAAGGATAGTAGGTCCACCCCTCCACTTT.

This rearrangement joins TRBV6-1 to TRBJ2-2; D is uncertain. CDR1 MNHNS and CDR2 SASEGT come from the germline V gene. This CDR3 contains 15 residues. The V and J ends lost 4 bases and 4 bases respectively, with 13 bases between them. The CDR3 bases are TGTGCCAGCAGTGTTGGCGCGGTAAGCACCGGGGAGCTGTTTTTT. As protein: CASSVGAVSTGELFF.

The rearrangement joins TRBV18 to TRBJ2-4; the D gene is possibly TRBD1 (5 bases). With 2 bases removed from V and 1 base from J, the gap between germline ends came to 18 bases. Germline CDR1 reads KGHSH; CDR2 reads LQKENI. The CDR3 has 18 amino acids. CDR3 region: CASSPTDSVFSAKNIQYF. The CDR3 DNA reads TGTGCCAGCTCACCAACAGACAGCGTGTTTTCGGCCAAAAACATTCAGTACTTC.

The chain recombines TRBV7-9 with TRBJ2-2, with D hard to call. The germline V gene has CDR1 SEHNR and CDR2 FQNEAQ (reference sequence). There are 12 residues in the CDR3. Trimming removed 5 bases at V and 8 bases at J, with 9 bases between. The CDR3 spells CASSPPVGELFF. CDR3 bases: TGTGCCAGCAGCCCTCCCGTTGGGGAGCTGTTTTTT.

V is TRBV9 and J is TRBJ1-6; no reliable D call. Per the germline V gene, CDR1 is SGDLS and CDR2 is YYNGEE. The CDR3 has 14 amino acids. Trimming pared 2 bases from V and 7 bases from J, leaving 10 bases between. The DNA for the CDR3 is TGTGCCAGCAGCGTCGTCGCCGAAAATTCACCCCTCCACTTT. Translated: CASSVVAENSPLHF.

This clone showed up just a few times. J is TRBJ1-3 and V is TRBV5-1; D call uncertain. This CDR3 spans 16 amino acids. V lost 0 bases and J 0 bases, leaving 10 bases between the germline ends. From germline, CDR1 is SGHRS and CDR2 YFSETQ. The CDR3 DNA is TGCGCCAGCAGCTTGGAACCGATACTCTCTGGAAACACCATATATTTT. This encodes CASSLEPILSGNTIYF.

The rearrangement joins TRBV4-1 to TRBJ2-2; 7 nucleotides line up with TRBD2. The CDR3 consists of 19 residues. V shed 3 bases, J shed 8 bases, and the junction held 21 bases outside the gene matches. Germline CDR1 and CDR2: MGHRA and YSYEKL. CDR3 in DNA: TGCGCCAGCAGCCAGGGTCGGGGAGGGAAGCGGTCGTTGGTGGGGGAGCTGTTTTTT. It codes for CASSQGRGGKRSLVGELFF.

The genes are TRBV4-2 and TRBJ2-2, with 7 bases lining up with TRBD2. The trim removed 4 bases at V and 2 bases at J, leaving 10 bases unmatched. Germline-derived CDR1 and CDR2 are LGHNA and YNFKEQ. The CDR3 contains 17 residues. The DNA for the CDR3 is TGTGCCAGCAGCCGTAGGCTAGCGGTAGCTAACACCGGGGAGCTGTTTTTT. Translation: CASSRRLAVANTGELFF.

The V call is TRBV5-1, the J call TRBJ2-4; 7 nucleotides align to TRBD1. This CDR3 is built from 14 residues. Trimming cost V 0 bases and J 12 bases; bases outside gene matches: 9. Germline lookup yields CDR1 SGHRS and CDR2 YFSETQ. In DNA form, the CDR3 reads TGCGCCAGCAGCTTGGAGACAGGGCCTCGACATCAGTACTTC. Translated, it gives CASSLETGPRHQYF.

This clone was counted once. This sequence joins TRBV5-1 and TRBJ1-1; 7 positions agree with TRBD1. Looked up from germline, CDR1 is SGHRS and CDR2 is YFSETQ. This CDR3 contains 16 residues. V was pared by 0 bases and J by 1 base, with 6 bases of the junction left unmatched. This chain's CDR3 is CASSLAVGGQNTEAFF. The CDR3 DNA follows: TGCGCCAGCAGCTTGGCCGTAGGGGGCCAGAACACTGAAGCTTTCTTT.

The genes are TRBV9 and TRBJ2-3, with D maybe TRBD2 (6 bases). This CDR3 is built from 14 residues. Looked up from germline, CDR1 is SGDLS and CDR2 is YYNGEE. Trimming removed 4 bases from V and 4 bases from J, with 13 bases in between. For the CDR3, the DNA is TGTGCCAGCAGCCCCCACGTAGCGGCAGATACGCAGTATTTT. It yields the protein CASSPHVAADTQYF.

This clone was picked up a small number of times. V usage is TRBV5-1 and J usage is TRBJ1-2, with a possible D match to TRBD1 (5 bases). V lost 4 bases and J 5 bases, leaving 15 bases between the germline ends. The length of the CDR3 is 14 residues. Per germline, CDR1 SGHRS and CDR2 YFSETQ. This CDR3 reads CASSHSDRRYGYTF. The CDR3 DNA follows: TGCGCCAGCAGCCACTCAGACAGAAGATATGGCTACACCTTC.

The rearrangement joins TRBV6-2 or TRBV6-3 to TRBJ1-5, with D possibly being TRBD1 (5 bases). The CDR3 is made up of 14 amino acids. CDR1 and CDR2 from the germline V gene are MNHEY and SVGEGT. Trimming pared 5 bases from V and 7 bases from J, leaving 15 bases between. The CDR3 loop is CASSHGGGGQPQHF. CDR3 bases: TGTGCCAGCAGTCACGGCGGGGGTGGCCAGCCCCAGCATTTT.

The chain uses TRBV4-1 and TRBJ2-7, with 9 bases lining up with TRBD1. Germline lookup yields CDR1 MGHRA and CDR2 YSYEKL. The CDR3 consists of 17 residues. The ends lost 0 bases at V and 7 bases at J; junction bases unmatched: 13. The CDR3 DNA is TGCGCCAGCAGCCAAGATTGGTCAGGGACAGGGTTGAGGGAGCAGTACGTC. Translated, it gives CASSQDWSGTGLREQYV.

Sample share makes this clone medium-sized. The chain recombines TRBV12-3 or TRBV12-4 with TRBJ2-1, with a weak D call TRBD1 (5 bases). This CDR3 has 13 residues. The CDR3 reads CAVAQAVYNEQFF. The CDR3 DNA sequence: TGTGCAGTTGCACAGGCCGTCTACAATGAGCAGTTCTTC.

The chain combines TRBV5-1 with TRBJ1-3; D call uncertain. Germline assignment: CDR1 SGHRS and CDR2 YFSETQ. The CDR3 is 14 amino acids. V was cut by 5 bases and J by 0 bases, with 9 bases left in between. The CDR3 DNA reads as TGCGCCAGCAGTCTATCAGCCTCTGGAAACACCATATATTTT. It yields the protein CASSLSASGNTIYF.

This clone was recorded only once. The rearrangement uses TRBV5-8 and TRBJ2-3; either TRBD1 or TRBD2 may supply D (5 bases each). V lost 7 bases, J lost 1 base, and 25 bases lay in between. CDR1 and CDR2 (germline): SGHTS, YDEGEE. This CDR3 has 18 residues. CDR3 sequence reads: CASPGAIGAEAGTDTQYF. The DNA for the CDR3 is TGTGCCAGCCCTGGGGCCATCGGGGCCGAGGCAGGCACAGATACGCAGTATTTT.

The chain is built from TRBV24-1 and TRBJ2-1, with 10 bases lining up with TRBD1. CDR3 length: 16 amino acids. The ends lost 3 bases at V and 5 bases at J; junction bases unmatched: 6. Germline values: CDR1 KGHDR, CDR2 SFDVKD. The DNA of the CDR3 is TGTGCCACCAGTGATGATGACAGGGGGCCCCACAATGAGCAGTTCTTC. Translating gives CATSDDDRGPHNEQFF.

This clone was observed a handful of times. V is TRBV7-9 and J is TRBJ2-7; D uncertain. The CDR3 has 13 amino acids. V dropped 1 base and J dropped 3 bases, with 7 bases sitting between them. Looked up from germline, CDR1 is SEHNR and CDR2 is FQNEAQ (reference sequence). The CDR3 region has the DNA TGTGCCAGCAGCTTAGAGTCCTACTACGAGCAGTACGTC. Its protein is CASSLESYYEQYV.

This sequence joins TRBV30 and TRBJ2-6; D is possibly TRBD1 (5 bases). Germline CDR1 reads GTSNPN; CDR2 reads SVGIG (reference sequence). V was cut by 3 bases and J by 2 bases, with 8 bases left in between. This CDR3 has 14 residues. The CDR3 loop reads CAWRGPPGANVLTF. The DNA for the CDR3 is TGTGCCTGGAGGGGGCCCCCTGGGGCCAACGTCCTGACTTTC.